This T cell receptor (beta chain) is drawn from a study of PD-L1 blockade in urothelial cancer. The wider study: Samples of blood were analyzed 3 weeks (second dose) and 6 weeks after treatment start.

Here immunoSEQ multiplex PCR was the method, and the copy in TCRdb shows in-frame clones only, minus some. The sample has around 63,000 clones; about four fifths are singletons. Study-wide points: Better survival was forecast by a pretreatment blood TCR clonality below the median.

This clone appeared a few times. The antigen is undetermined. Time point here: pretreatment peripheral blood. Per germline, CDR1 SNHLY and CDR2 FYNNEI. The V end was cut by 5 bases, the J end by 0 bases, with 13 bases between. CDR3 length: 15 amino acids. The V and J genes are TRBV2 and TRBJ1-2, with D perhaps TRBD1 (6 bases). The TCR originated in an older man with urothelial cancer. The source was PBMCs, collected around atezolizumab (anti-PD-L1) treatment. CDR3 sequence reads: CASSRTVETNYGYTF. The DNA for the CDR3 is TGTGCCAGCAGTCGGACAGTTGAAACTAACTATGGCTACACCTTC.